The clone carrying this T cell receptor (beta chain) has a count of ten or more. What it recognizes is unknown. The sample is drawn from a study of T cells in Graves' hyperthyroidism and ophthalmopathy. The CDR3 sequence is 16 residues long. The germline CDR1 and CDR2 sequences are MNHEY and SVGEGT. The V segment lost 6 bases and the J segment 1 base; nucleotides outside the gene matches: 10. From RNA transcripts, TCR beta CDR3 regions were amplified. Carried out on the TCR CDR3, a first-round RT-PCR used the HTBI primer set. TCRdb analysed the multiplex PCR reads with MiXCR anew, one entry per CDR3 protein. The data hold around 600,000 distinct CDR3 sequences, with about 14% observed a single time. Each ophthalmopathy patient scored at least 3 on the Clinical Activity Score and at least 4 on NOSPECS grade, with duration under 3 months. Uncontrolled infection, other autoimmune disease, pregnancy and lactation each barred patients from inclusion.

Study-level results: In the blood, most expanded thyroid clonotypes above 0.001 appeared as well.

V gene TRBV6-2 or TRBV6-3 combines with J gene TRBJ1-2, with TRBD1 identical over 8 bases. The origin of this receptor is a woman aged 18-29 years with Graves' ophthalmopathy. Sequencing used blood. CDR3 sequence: CASSSGTGDHNYGYTF. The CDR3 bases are TGTGCCAGCAGCAGCGGGACAGGTGATCATAACTATGGCTACACCTTC.